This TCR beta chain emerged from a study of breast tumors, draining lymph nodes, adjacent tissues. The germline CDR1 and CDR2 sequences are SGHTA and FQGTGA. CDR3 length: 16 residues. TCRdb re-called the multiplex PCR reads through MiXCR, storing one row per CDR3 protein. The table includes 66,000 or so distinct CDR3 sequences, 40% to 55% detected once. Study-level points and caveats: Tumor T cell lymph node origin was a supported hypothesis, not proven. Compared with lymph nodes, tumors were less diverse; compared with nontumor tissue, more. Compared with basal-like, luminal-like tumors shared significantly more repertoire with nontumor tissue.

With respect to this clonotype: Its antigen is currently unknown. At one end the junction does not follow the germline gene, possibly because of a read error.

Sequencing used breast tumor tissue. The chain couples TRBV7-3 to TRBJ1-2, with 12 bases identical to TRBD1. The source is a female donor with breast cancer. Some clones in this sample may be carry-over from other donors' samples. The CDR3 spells CARSPGQGALFYGYTF. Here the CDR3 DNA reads TGTGCCCGCAGTCCGGGACAGGGGGCGCTTTTCTATGGCTACACCTTC.